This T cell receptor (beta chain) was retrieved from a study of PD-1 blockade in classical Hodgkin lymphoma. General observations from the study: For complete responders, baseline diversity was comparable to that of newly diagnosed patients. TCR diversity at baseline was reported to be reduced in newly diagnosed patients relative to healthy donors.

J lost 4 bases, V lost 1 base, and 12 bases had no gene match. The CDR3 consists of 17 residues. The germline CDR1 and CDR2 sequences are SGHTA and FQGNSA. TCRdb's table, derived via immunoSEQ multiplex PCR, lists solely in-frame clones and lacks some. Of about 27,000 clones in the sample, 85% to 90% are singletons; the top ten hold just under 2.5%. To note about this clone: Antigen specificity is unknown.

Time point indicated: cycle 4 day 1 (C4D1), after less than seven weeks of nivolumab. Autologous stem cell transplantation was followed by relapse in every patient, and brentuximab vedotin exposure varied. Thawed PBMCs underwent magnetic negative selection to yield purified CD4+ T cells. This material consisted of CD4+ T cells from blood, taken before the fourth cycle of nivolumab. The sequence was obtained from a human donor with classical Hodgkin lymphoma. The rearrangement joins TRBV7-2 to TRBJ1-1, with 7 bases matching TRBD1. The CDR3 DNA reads TGTGCCAGCAGCTTAGGGGCACAGGGGCGGAGGACCACTGAAGCTTTCTTT. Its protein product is CASSLGAQGRRTTEAFF.